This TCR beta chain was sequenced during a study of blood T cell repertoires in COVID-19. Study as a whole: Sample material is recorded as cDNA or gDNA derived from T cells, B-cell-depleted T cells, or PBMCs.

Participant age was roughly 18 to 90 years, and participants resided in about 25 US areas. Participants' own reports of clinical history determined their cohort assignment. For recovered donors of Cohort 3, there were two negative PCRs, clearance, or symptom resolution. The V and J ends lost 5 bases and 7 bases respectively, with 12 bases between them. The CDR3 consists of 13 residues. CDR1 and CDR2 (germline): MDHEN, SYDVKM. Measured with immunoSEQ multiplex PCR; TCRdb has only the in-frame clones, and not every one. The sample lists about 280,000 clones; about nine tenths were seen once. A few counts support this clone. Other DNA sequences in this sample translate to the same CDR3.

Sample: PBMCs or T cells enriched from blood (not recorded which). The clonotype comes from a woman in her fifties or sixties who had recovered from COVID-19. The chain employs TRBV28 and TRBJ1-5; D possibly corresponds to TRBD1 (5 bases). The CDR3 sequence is CASSPMGRQPQHF. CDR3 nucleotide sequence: TGTGCCAGCAGTCCTATGGGGCGGCAGCCCCAGCATTTT.